This T cell receptor beta chain is from a study of blood T cell repertoires in COVID-19. Deletions cut 2 bases from V and 1 base from J, with 12 bases between. This CDR3 contains 15 residues. Germline lookup yields CDR1 MNHNS and CDR2 SASEGT. Authors' methods: Amplifying reference gene primers gave estimates of nucleated cell counts. The assay was immunoSEQ multiplex PCR, and TCRdb's table has in-frame clones only and misses some. V and J calls and clone size are copied from that table; D and trimming were computed from the DNA. The table records roughly 150,000 clones, over 75% of them present only once.

This chain connects TRBV6-1 to TRBJ2-7; D unresolved. Sample: peripheral blood. This sequence originates from a man aged 80 or over with COVID-19, enrolled during active disease. The CDR3 here is CASSEYRIQSYEQYF. CDR3 DNA: TGTGCCAGCAGTGAATACAGAATTCAATCCTACGAGCAGTACTTC.